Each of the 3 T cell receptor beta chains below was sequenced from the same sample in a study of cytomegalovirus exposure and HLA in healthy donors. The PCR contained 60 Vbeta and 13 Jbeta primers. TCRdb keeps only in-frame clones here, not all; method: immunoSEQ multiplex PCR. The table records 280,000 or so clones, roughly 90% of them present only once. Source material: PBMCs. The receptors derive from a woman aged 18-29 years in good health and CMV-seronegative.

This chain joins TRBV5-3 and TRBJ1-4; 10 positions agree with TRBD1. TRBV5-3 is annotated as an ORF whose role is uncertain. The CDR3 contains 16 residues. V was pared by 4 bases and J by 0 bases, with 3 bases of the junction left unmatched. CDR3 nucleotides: TGTGCCAGAAGCCGGGGACAGGGGACAACTAATGAAAAACTGTTTTTT. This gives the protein CARSRGQGTTNEKLFF.

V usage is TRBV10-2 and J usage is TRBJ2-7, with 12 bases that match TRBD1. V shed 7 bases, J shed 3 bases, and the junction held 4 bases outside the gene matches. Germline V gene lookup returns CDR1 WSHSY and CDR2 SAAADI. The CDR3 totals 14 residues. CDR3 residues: CASKWDRGLYEQYF. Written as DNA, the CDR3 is TGCGCCAGCAAATGGGACAGGGGGCTCTACGAGCAGTACTTC.

The CDR3 protein is CSAVPGTGAFIDTQYF. The CDR3, as DNA: TGCAGCGCGGTACCGGGGACAGGAGCGTTTATCGATACGCAGTATTTT. The chain carries TRBV29-1 and TRBJ2-3; 8 bases match TRBD1. Germline assignment: CDR1 SQVTM and CDR2 ANQGSEA. CDR3 size: 16 residues. V lost 7 bases and J lost 6; bases outside the gene matches: 18.